This T cell receptor beta chain was recorded in a study of blood T cell repertoires in COVID-19 (dated by TCRdb to the early 2020s). Notes on the research overall: Samples covering the acute and convalescent phases of COVID-19 were provided by collaborators in the United States, Italy and Spain. The samples were drawn from the first 160 participants of the ongoing ImmuneRACE study and from some 1,300 subjects provided by 6 global collaborators. The prospective study material was composed of cDNA or gDNA derived from T cells, B-cell-depleted T cells, or PBMCs. Nearly every sample came with metadata listing a de-identified subject ID, COVID-19 status, age in years and sex. A freely available public database, intended as a resource for researchers studying the immune response to SARS-CoV-2, is where the repertoires were released. Where available, HLA class I and class II types were obtained from metadata supplied by the sample provider rather than from assay-based typing. Subjects who had been exposed to COVID-19, were actively infected with it, or had recovered from it provided the deeply sampled blood TCRbeta repertoires that made up the dataset.

The CDR3, from cysteine to phenylalanine, totals 16 residues. The sequence is cut down to CDR3 DNA, 48 bases in frame from base 1. Trimming at the junction amounts to 3 bases on V and 1 base on J, and the germline ends lie 12 bases apart. Sequences MGHDK (CDR1) and SYGVNS (CDR2) are obtained from the germline V gene. For this clone: Its cognate antigen has yet to be identified. One base away there is no much larger clone; base qualities are not given.

TCRbeta CDR3 regions were amplified from genomic DNA using the immunoSEQ Assay, a bias-controlled multiplex PCR. As for the original processing: The number of nucleated cells in each sample was estimated by amplification of reference gene primers within the assay. Sequence reads were collapsed and filtered to measure the absolute abundance of every unique TCRbeta CDR3 rearrangement. Productive Simpson clonality was computed per sample as the square root of Simpson's diversity index over productive rearrangements. Here the immuneACCESS table is served through TCRdb, limited to in-frame sequences with V and J called. Missing clones are a known gap in these copies; in checked studies unresolved V genes cover under half, and the rest lacks a known reason. V and J calls and clone size are those listed in that table; D and trimming were worked out from the DNA. The sample records approximately 190,000 clones, roughly 87% of which are singletons. The top ten clones comprise roughly 7.1% of the sample.

One collaborating source in Seattle enrolled patients during active infection and followed them longitudinally through the course of disease. Each collaborating institution followed its own protocols to collect whole blood in K2EDTA tubes. For TCRbeta analysis, collaborator samples were shipped as frozen whole blood, as isolated PBMCs, or as DNA extracted from either sample type. Study-wide conclusions, independent of this receptor: The quantity of clinical and demographic metadata differed by source and by participant and was supplied without curation.

Here the chain combines TRBV25-1 and TRBJ2-2, with TRBD1 perhaps the D gene, on 6 matching bases. This clonotype originated in a woman aged 55-69 years with COVID-19, enrolled during active disease. The sequenced sample was peripheral blood. The CDR3: CASSDQGGQNTGELFF. The nucleotide sequence reads TGTGCCAGCAGTGACCAAGGGGGACAGAACACCGGGGAGCTGTTTTTT.